A selection of T cell receptor beta chains follows, all from one sample in a study of blood T cell repertoires in COVID-19. The table came from immunoSEQ multiplex PCR; TCRdb's copy has only in-frame clones and leaves some out. The table lists 350,000 to 400,000 clones, roughly 89% of them singletons. Sequencing was done on a sample of peripheral blood. Every receptor here comes from a man between 18 and 29 years old with active or convalescent COVID-19. Each CDR3 is given with its conserved first and last residue. The D gene is left open where the match is weak. A row's size may be missing; if present it is once, few, many or a size class.

>TRBV4-3|NA|15|TRBJ2-7|NA
CASSQDRGASYEQYF
TGCGCCAGCAGCCAAGACAGGGGAGCCTCCTACGAGCAGTACTTC
>TRBV28|NA|16|TRBJ2-7|TRBD2
CASSPPEAGGPHEQYF
TGTGCCAGCAGTCCACCCGAAGCGGGAGGGCCCCACGAGCAGTACTTC
>TRBV3-1/TRBV3-2|NA|17|TRBJ2-1|TRBD2
CASSRKLAGGPSNEQFF
TGTGCCAGCAGCCGGAAACTAGCGGGGGGACCCTCCAATGAGCAGTTCTTC
>TRBV2|NA|16|TRBJ2-3|NA
CASRRSDRFQTDTQYF
TGTGCCAGCAGGAGATCCGACAGGTTCCAGACAGATACGCAGTATTTT
>TRBV28|NA|16|TRBJ2-1|TRBD2
CASTTVGAGDWNEQFF
TGTGCCAGCACCACCGTAGGCGCGGGAGACTGGAATGAGCAGTTCTTC
>TRBV28|NA|15|TRBJ2-7|TRBD1
CASSLSGTGAHEQYF
TGTGCCAGCAGTTTATCTGGGACAGGGGCGCACGAGCAGTACTTC
>TRBV5-1|NA|13|TRBJ2-7|TRBD2
CASSLGGSPEQYF
TGCGCCAGCAGCTTGGGCGGGAGTCCCGAGCAGTACTTC
>TRBV28|NA|13|TRBJ2-7|NA
CASSLAGGWEQYF
TGTGCCAGCAGCCTAGCTGGGGGGTGGGAGCAGTACTTC
>TRBV9|NA|15|TRBJ1-1|TRBD1
CASSPSGGGNTEAFF
TGTGCCAGCAGCCCTTCAGGGGGAGGGAACACTGAAGCTTTCTTT
>TRBV5-1|NA|12|TRBJ1-2|NA
CASSLAGIGYTF
TGCGCCAGCAGCTTGGCGGGGATAGGCTACACCTTC
>TRBV19|NA|15|TRBJ2-2|TRBD1
CASRKTGTNTGELFF
TGTGCCAGTAGGAAGACAGGGACGAACACCGGGGAGCTGTTTTTT
>TRBV19|once|15|TRBJ2-5|TRBD1
CASSLNRGRKETQYF
TGTGCCAGTAGCCTAAACAGGGGGCGCAAAGAGACCCAGTACTTC
>TRBV11-2|NA|14|TRBJ2-5|NA
CASSKGAAQETQYF
TGTGCCAGCAGCAAAGGGGCGGCCCAAGAGACCCAGTACTTC
>TRBV5-5|many|15|TRBJ1-2|NA
CASSLEGADHYGYTF
TGTGCCAGCAGCTTGGAAGGGGCCGATCACTATGGCTACACCTTC
>TRBV11-2|once|18|TRBJ2-6|TRBD1
CASSSGIGGGSGANVLTF
TGTGCCAGCAGCTCGGGTATAGGGGGCGGCTCTGGGGCCAACGTGCTGACTTTC
>TRBV5-1|NA|15|TRBJ1-4|NA
CASSLNGGGLDKLFF
TGCGCCAGCAGCTTGAATGGGGGAGGTTTGGATAAACTGTTTTTT
>TRBV27|NA|17|TRBJ2-5|TRBD2
CASSLSWGTSGQETQYF
TGTGCCAGCAGTTTATCGTGGGGGACTAGCGGCCAAGAGACCCAGTACTTC
>TRBV7-9|NA|17|TRBJ2-1|TRBD1
CASSPIQSTGKYNEQFF
TGTGCCAGCAGCCCCATTCAATCGACAGGGAAATACAATGAGCAGTTCTTC
>TRBV5-6|NA|17|TRBJ1-2|NA
CASSWGTQGSSSYGYTF
TGTGCCAGCAGCTGGGGAACACAGGGATCCTCTTCCTATGGCTACACCTTC
>TRBV2|few|17|TRBJ2-1|TRBD2
CASRKGLAGATGNEQFF
TGTGCCAGCAGGAAAGGACTAGCGGGAGCGACGGGCAATGAGCAGTTCTTC
>TRBV18|NA|15|TRBJ1-1|TRBD1
CASSERGGMNTEAFF
TGTGCCAGCTCAGAGAGAGGGGGCATGAACACTGAAGCTTTCTTT
>TRBV2|few|14|TRBJ2-3|NA
CASNGDRLTDTQYF
TGTGCCAGCAACGGAGACAGACTCACAGATACGCAGTATTTT
>TRBV6-2/TRBV6-3|once|20|TRBJ2-1|TRBD2
CASSYGMAGGPGVAANEQFF
TGTGCCAGCAGTTACGGTATGGCGGGAGGGCCGGGGGTGGCGGCCAATGAGCAGTTCTTC
>TRBV27|NA|12|TRBJ2-1|NA
CASSEGYNEQFF
TGTGCCAGCAGTGAGGGTTACAATGAGCAGTTCTTC
>TRBV6-6|NA|16|TRBJ1-5|NA
CASSYSNPGTGAWLFF
TGTGCCAGCAGTTACTCGAACCCGGGGACGGGAGCTTGGCTTTTTTTT
>TRBV6-1|NA|14|TRBJ1-5|NA
CASSEERGNQPQHF
TGTGCCAGCAGTGAAGAGCGAGGGAATCAGCCCCAGCATTTT
>TRBV3-1/TRBV3-2|NA|15|TRBJ2-5|TRBD1
CASSQDRTGPQTQYF
TGTGCCAGCAGCCAAGATCGGACAGGTCCGCAGACCCAGTACTTC
>TRBV29-1|NA|12|TRBJ2-7|NA
CSVGMRADEQYF
TGCAGCGTGGGGATGAGGGCGGACGAGCAGTACTTC
>TRBV25-1|NA|16|TRBJ2-7|TRBD1
CASSGSGGPKSYEQYF
TGTGCCAGCAGTGGGTCAGGGGGCCCAAAAAGTTACGAGCAGTACTTC
>TRBV6-5|NA|12|TRBJ1-1|NA
CASSRGSGEAFF
TGTGCCAGCAGTCGAGGGTCGGGTGAAGCTTTCTTT
>TRBV21-1|NA|14|TRBJ1-2|NA
CASLLSGGNYGYTF
TGTGCCAGTTTACTGTCAGGGGGGAACTATGGCTACACCTTC
>TRBV4-3|NA|19|TRBJ2-1|TRBD2
CASSQEWSAGGFSYNEQFF
TGCGCCAGCAGCCAAGAATGGTCAGCGGGGGGTTTCTCCTACAATGAGCAGTTCTTC
>TRBV27|NA|14|TRBJ2-7|TRBD1
CASSVNRGVGEQYF
TGTGCCAGCAGTGTCAACAGGGGGGTTGGCGAGCAGTACTTC
>TRBV27|NA|14|TRBJ2-2|NA
CASRVTGNTGELFF
TGTGCCAGCAGGGTGACAGGGAACACCGGGGAGCTGTTTTTT
>TRBV4-3|NA|14|TRBJ2-3|NA
CASSSKGGTDTQYF
TGCGCCAGCAGCTCGAAGGGGGGCACAGATACGCAGTATTTT
>TRBV7-2|NA|15|TRBJ2-7|TRBD1
CASSSLTGGAYEQYF
TGTGCCAGCAGCTCCCTGACAGGGGGAGCCTACGAGCAGTACTTC
>TRBV18|NA|13|TRBJ2-3|NA
CASSPPVADTQYF
TGTGCCAGCTCACCACCAGTAGCCGATACGCAGTATTTT
>TRBV9|NA|13|TRBJ1-1|NA
CASSVVANTEAFF
TGTGCCAGCAGCGTAGTGGCGAACACTGAAGCTTTCTTT
>TRBV7-9|NA|14|TRBJ2-1|NA
CASSFVTNYNEQFF
TGTGCCAGCAGCTTTGTTACTAACTACAATGAGCAGTTCTTC
>TRBV15|NA|15|TRBJ1-1|TRBD1
CATSRGQGADTEAFF
TGTGCCACCAGCAGGGGACAGGGGGCGGACACTGAAGCTTTCTTT
>TRBV9|NA|14|TRBJ1-5|TRBD1
CASSRGQPNQPQHF
TGTGCCAGCAGCCGGGGACAGCCAAATCAGCCCCAGCATTTT
>TRBV5-8|NA|14|TRBJ1-1|TRBD1
CASSWGQVNTEAFF
TGTGCCAGCAGCTGGGGACAGGTGAACACTGAAGCTTTCTTT
>TRBV7-8|NA|17|TRBJ2-5|TRBD2
CASSLVRVAGGPETQYF
TGTGCCAGCAGCTTAGTGCGGGTAGCGGGAGGCCCCGAGACCCAGTACTTC
>TRBV2|once|15|TRBJ2-4|NA
CASSESDLAKNIQYF
TGTGCCAGCAGTGAAAGCGATCTAGCCAAAAACATTCAGTACTTC
>TRBV27|NA|13|TRBJ1-2|NA
CASSVQGNYGYTF
TGTGCCAGCAGTGTCCAGGGTAACTATGGCTACACCTTC
>TRBV18|NA|17|TRBJ1-6|NA
CASSPQWEISYNSPLHF
TGTGCCAGCTCACCACAATGGGAGATCTCCTATAATTCACCCCTCCACTTT
>TRBV27|NA|14|TRBJ2-1|NA
CASQRDISYNEQFF
TGTGCCTCCCAACGAGACATCTCCTACAATGAGCAGTTCTTC
>TRBV6-1|NA|16|TRBJ1-1|NA
CASSEAGAELNTEAFF
TGTGCCAGCAGTGAAGCGGGGGCAGAGCTGAACACTGAAGCTTTCTTT
>TRBV5-1|NA|14|TRBJ2-1|NA
CASSTGLGPNEQFF
TGCGCCAGCAGCACGGGACTGGGGCCCAATGAGCAGTTCTTC
>TRBV19|NA|13|TRBJ1-2|NA
CASSMVPSRGYTF
TGTGCCAGTAGTATGGTCCCATCGCGGGGCTACACCTTC
>TRBV6-6|NA|15|TRBJ2-5|TRBD2
CASSYTANTGGTQYF
TGTGCCAGCAGTTACACCGCCAACACGGGGGGGACCCAGTACTTC
>TRBV27|NA|13|TRBJ2-7|TRBD1
CASSPGTGYEQYF
TGTGCCAGCAGCCCAGGGACAGGGTACGAGCAGTACTTC
>TRBV7-8|once|15|TRBJ2-3|NA
CASNLQRLRTDTQYF
TGTGCCAGCAATCTTCAGAGACTACGCACAGATACGCAGTATTTT
>TRBV7-3|NA|16|TRBJ2-2|TRBD1
CASSSIRGHDTGELFF
TGTGCCAGCAGCTCAATCAGGGGGCACGACACCGGGGAGCTGTTTTTT
>TRBV5-1|NA|14|TRBJ2-5|NA
CASSLEAGRETQYF
TGCGCCAGCAGCTTGGAGGCGGGTAGGGAGACCCAGTACTTC
>TRBV7-3|NA|11|TRBJ2-2|NA
CATLRGGELFF
TGTGCCACCCTCCGAGGTGGGGAGCTGTTTTTT
>TRBV18|NA|14|TRBJ1-1|TRBD1
CASSTTGVRTEAFF
TGTGCCAGCTCAACTACAGGGGTAAGGACTGAAGCTTTCTTT
>TRBV4-2|NA|15|TRBJ1-2|NA
CASSPRLGNNYGYTF
TGTGCCAGCAGCCCCCGACTAGGAAATAACTATGGCTACACCTTC
>TRBV7-9|NA|16|TRBJ2-1|NA
CASSLATSFGGDEQFF
TGTGCCAGCAGCTTAGCTACTAGCTTTGGCGGGGATGAGCAGTTCTTC